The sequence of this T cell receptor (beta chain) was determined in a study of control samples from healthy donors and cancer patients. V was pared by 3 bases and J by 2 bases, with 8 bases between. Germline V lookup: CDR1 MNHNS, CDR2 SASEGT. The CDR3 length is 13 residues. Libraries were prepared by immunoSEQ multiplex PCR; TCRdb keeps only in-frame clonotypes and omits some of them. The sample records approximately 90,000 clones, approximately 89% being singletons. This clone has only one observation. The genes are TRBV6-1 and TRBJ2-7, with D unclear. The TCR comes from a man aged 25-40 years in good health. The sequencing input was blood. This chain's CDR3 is CASSDRRTYEQYV. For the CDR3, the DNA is TGTGCCAGCAGTGACAGGAGAACCTACGAGCAGTACGTC.